The rows below give T cell receptor beta chains drawn from one sample of a study of identical twins. TCRdb re-called the 5' RACE reads through MiXCR, storing one row per CDR3 protein. The data show roughly 690,000 distinct CDR3 sequences, 21% seen once. The sample was also linked to a second study, of T cells expressing NK-cell markers.

The sequenced sample was PBMCs. These receptors all stem from a woman between 18 and 29 years old in good health. Each CDR3 is given with its conserved first and last residue. D genes are given only for firm matches. Some rows have no size entry. The others give once, few or many, or a class for an expanded clone.

V: TRBV12-3/TRBV12-4
size: many
D: TRBD2
J: TRBJ2-1
DNA: TGTGCCAGCACCGCTTTTCGAGCGGGAGTCCATGAGCAGTTCTTC
CDR3: CASTAFRAGVHEQFF

V: TRBV20-1
size: many
D: .
J: TRBJ1-1
DNA: TGCAGTGCTTCCGGGACGGGGAGGACTGAAGCTTTCTTT
CDR3: CSASGTGRTEAFF

V: TRBV6-4
size: few
D: TRBD2
J: TRBJ2-3
DNA: TGTGCCAGCAGTGGGGACTATACAGATACGCAGTATTTT
CDR3: CASSGDYTDTQYF

V: TRBV4-2
size: .
D: TRBD2
J: TRBJ2-1
DNA: TGTGCCAGCAGCCCACGTAGCGGGGTGGAGACCGAAAACCTCTACAATGAGCAGTTCTTC
CDR3: CASSPRSGVETENLYNEQFF

V: TRBV29-1
size: .
D: .
J: TRBJ2-3
DNA: TGCAGCGTTGACGGGGACTTCCGCACAGATACGCAGTATTTT
CDR3: CSVDGDFRTDTQYF

V: TRBV7-9
size: few
D: .
J: TRBJ1-2
DNA: TGTGCCAGCAGCGTCGGATATGGCTACACCTTC
CDR3: CASSVGYGYTF

V: TRBV12-3/TRBV12-4
size: many
D: .
J: TRBJ2-7
DNA: TGTGCCAGCAGTCCGAACCGGGACTACACAGGGGAGCAGTACTTC
CDR3: CASSPNRDYTGEQYF

V: TRBV12-3/TRBV12-4
size: .
D: .
J: TRBJ2-1
DNA: TGTGCCAGCAGCCCCCCATCAGGACGGAACAATGAGCAGTTCTTC
CDR3: CASSPPSGRNNEQFF

V: TRBV12-3/TRBV12-4
size: .
D: .
J: TRBJ2-3
DNA: TGTGCCAGCAGTTTCGTACGGGGCCTCACAGATACGCAGTATTTT
CDR3: CASSFVRGLTDTQYF

V: TRBV20-1
size: .
D: .
J: TRBJ2-7
DNA: TGCAGTGCTAGAGCTCACAGGGATTCCCCATACGAGCAGTACTTC
CDR3: CSARAHRDSPYEQYF

V: TRBV5-1
size: .
D: .
J: TRBJ2-3
DNA: TGCGCCAGTGGGTGGTCTAGCACAGATACGCAGTATTTT
CDR3: CASGWSSTDTQYF

V: TRBV7-2
size: .
D: .
J: TRBJ2-3
DNA: TGTGCCAGCAGCTTAGGGGGAAGAGTTCCCAGCACAGATACGCAGTATTTT
CDR3: CASSLGGRVPSTDTQYF

V: TRBV20-1
size: many
D: .
J: TRBJ2-7
DNA: TGCAGTGCTACCAAGGGGTTAGCGGATCTCTTCGAGCAGTACTTC
CDR3: CSATKGLADLFEQYF

V: TRBV4-3
size: .
D: .
J: TRBJ1-2
DNA: TGCGCCAGCAGCCAAGATCTACAGGTCGATGGCTACACCTTC
CDR3: CASSQDLQVDGYTF

V: TRBV29-1
size: many
D: .
J: TRBJ2-3
DNA: TGCAGCACCGAGGGCTACACAGATACGCAGTATTTT
CDR3: CSTEGYTDTQYF

V: TRBV20-1
size: few
D: TRBD2
J: TRBJ2-1
DNA: TGCAGTGCTAGTGGAAGCGGGAGAGGAAATGAGCAGTTCTTC
CDR3: CSASGSGRGNEQFF

V: TRBV6-5
size: .
D: .
J: TRBJ1-1
DNA: TGTGCCAGCGGCGAGAGGTACACTGAAGCTTTCTTT
CDR3: CASGERYTEAFF

V: TRBV29-1
size: .
D: .
J: TRBJ1-5
DNA: TGCAGCGCCATGACACAGAGCAATCAGCCCCAGCATTTT
CDR3: CSAMTQSNQPQHF

V: TRBV12-3/TRBV12-4
size: few
D: .
J: TRBJ2-5
DNA: TGTGCCAGCAGTGACCGGGTGGCGGAGACCCAGTACTTC
CDR3: CASSDRVAETQYF

V: TRBV6-1
size: few
D: TRBD1
J: TRBJ2-5
DNA: TGTGCCAGCAAGACAGGGTGGCAAGAGACCCAGTACTTC
CDR3: CASKTGWQETQYF

V: TRBV12-3/TRBV12-4
size: few
D: .
J: TRBJ2-7
DNA: TGTGCCAGCAGGCAACTAGGCATCGAGCAGTACTTC
CDR3: CASRQLGIEQYF

V: TRBV10-3
size: few
D: .
J: TRBJ2-7
DNA: TGTGCCATCAGTGCGGTCGAGGGGAACTACGAGCAGTACTTC
CDR3: CAISAVEGNYEQYF

V: TRBV20-1
size: .
D: .
J: TRBJ1-5
DNA: TGCAGTGCTAGTGGAGGCAGCCAACAGCATTTT
CDR3: CSASGGSQQHF

V: TRBV5-1
size: .
D: TRBD1
J: TRBJ2-5
DNA: TGCGCCAGCAGATCGGCTACAGGGGGCGCTGGGGAGACCCAGTACTTC
CDR3: CASRSATGGAGETQYF

V: TRBV11-2
size: many
D: .
J: TRBJ1-1
DNA: TGTGCCAGCAGCTCCGGGACCCTCGGTACTGAAGCTTTCTTT
CDR3: CASSSGTLGTEAFF

V: TRBV9
size: .
D: TRBD1
J: TRBJ1-6
DNA: TGTGCCAGCAGCGTAGAAGACAGGGGGAGACATTCACCCCTCCACTTT
CDR3: CASSVEDRGRHSPLHF

V: TRBV6-2/TRBV6-3
size: few
D: .
J: TRBJ1-6
DNA: TGTGCCAGCAGTTACTACGAGACAGCGAATTCACCCCTCCACTTT
CDR3: CASSYYETANSPLHF

V: TRBV6-1
size: once
D: .
J: TRBJ2-3
DNA: TGTGCCAGCCGGGTTGACTACACAGATACGCAGTATTTT
CDR3: CASRVDYTDTQYF

V: TRBV11-2
size: many
D: .
J: TRBJ2-1
DNA: TGTGCCAGCAGCTTTTTCTACAATGAGCAGTTCTTC
CDR3: CASSFFYNEQFF

V: TRBV12-3/TRBV12-4
size: .
D: .
J: TRBJ2-7
DNA: TGTGCCAGCAGCACCGCCGGAGGTGCCTACGAGCAGTACTTC
CDR3: CASSTAGGAYEQYF

V: TRBV20-1
size: .
D: TRBD1
J: TRBJ2-1
DNA: TGCAGTGCTACTTTCCGGGACAGACGCAATGAGCAGTTCTTC
CDR3: CSATFRDRRNEQFF

V: TRBV6-2/TRBV6-3
size: few
D: TRBD1
J: TRBJ2-2
DNA: TGTGCCAGCAGCCGAGCGAACAGGGGTAGCGGGGAGCTGTTTTTT
CDR3: CASSRANRGSGELFF

V: TRBV3-1
size: once
D: .
J: TRBJ2-7
DNA: TGTGCCAGCAGCCCCCATCGAGGGAAGCCCTACGAGCAGTACTTC
CDR3: CASSPHRGKPYEQYF

V: TRBV7-2
size: .
D: .
J: TRBJ2-3
DNA: TGTGCCAGCAGCTTATCGACCGGGACAAGGGGTGGTATGGATACGCAGTATTTT
CDR3: CASSLSTGTRGGMDTQYF

V: TRBV5-1
size: few
D: .
J: TRBJ2-3
DNA: TGCGCCAGCAGCTTGTTTGCCCAAAGTGGCACAGATACGCAGTATTTT
CDR3: CASSLFAQSGTDTQYF

V: TRBV12-3/TRBV12-4
size: .
D: TRBD1
J: TRBJ2-7
DNA: TGTGCCAGCAGTAAAGGACAGGGGGCATACGAGCAGTACTTC
CDR3: CASSKGQGAYEQYF

V: TRBV4-3
size: many
D: TRBD2
J: TRBJ2-5
DNA: TGCGCCAGCAGCCCGCGATTTGCGGGAGAAGATACCCAAGAGACCCAGTACTTC
CDR3: CASSPRFAGEDTQETQYF

V: TRBV15
size: .
D: TRBD2
J: TRBJ2-5
DNA: TGTGCCACCAGCAGGACTAGCGGGTTCCAAGAGACCCAGTACTTC
CDR3: CATSRTSGFQETQYF

V: TRBV5-1
size: few
D: .
J: TRBJ1-4
DNA: TGCGCCAGCAGCTTAAGGGGACCCTCAACTAATGAAAAACTGTTTTTT
CDR3: CASSLRGPSTNEKLFF

V: TRBV3-1
size: .
D: TRBD1
J: TRBJ2-3
DNA: TGTGCCAGCAGCCCTTCCGACAGGGGAACCTACACAGATACGCAGTATTTT
CDR3: CASSPSDRGTYTDTQYF

V: TRBV20-1
size: .
D: TRBD1
J: TRBJ1-2
DNA: TGCAGTATCGCCGGGGCAGGGGGTCGCGTCTACACCTTC
CDR3: CSIAGAGGRVYTF

V: TRBV28
size: many
D: .
J: TRBJ1-2
DNA: TGTGCCAGCAGCTTGCTAGTCCCGGGATTCTATGGCTACACCTTC
CDR3: CASSLLVPGFYGYTF

V: TRBV14
size: .
D: TRBD2
J: TRBJ2-6
DNA: TGTGCCAGCAGCCGCCTCCTAGCGGGGGGTACTGGGGCCAACGTCCTGACTTTC
CDR3: CASSRLLAGGTGANVLTF

V: TRBV29-1
size: few
D: .
J: TRBJ2-3
DNA: TGCAGCGTTAGGAGACAGGGCACAGATACGCAGTATTTT
CDR3: CSVRRQGTDTQYF

V: TRBV5-1
size: .
D: .
J: TRBJ2-2
DNA: TGCGCCAGCAGCTTGGCAGGGGACGCCGAGCTGTTTTTT
CDR3: CASSLAGDAELFF

V: TRBV20-1
size: few
D: .
J: TRBJ1-2
DNA: TGCAGTGCTAGTCTGACAGTACGAGGCTACACCTTC
CDR3: CSASLTVRGYTF

V: TRBV20-1
size: few
D: .
J: TRBJ2-3
DNA: TGCAGTGCCGATCACAGGTTGGGTACAGATACGCAGTATTTT
CDR3: CSADHRLGTDTQYF

V: TRBV4-2
size: many
D: TRBD1
J: TRBJ1-2
DNA: TGTGCCAGCAGCCCCGTAAGGGGACAGCCAGTCTATGGCTACACCTTC
CDR3: CASSPVRGQPVYGYTF